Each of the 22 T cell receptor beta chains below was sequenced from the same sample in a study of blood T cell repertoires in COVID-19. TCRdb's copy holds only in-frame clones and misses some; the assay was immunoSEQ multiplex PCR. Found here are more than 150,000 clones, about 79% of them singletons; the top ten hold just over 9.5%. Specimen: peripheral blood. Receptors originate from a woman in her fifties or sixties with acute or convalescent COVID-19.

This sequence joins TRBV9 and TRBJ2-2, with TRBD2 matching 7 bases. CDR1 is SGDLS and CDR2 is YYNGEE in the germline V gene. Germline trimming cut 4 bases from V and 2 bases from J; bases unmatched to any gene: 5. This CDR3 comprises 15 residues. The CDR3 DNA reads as TGTGCCAGCAGCTTCGAGCGGGGAAACACCGGGGAGCTGTTTTTT. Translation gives CASSFERGNTGELFF.

This CDR3 reads CASSSDYSGGFLEQYF. As DNA, the CDR3 is TGTGCCAGCAGCTCGGACTATAGCGGGGGTTTCTTAGAGCAGTACTTC. V and J are TRBV7-2 and TRBJ2-7, with 9 bases identical to TRBD2. The CDR3 runs to 16 residues. Germline V CDR1 and CDR2: SGHTA, FQGNSA. With 4 bases clipped from V and 7 bases from J, the junction kept 14 bases outside the gene matches.

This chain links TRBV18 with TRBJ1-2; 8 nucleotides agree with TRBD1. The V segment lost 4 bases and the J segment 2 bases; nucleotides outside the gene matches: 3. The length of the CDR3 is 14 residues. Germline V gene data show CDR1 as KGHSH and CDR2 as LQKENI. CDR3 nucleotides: TGTGCCAGCTCACAGACAGGGGCGAACTATGGCTACACCTTC. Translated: CASSQTGANYGYTF.

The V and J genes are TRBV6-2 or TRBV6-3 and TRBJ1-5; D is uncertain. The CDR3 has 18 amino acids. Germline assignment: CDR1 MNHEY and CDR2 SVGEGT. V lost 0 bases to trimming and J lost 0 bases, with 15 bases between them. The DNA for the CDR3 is TGTGCCAGCAGTTACTCGAGTCGTTCGACATTTAGCAATCAGCCCCAGCATTTT. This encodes CASSYSSRSTFSNQPQHF.

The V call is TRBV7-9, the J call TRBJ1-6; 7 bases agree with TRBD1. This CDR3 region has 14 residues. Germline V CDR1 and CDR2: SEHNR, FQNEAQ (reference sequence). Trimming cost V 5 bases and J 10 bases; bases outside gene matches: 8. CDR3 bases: TGTGCCAGCAGCCCCGGGACAGCAGGATCACCCCTCCACTTT. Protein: CASSPGTAGSPLHF.

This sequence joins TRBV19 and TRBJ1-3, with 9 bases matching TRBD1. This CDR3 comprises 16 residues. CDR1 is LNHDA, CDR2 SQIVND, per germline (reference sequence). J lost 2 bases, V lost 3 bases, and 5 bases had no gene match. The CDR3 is CASSIGTGTTGNTIYF. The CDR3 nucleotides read TGTGCCAGTAGTATTGGGACAGGGACCACTGGAAACACCATATATTTT. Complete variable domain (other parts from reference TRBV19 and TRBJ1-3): DGGITQSPKYLFRKEGQNVTLSCEQNLNHDAMYWYRQDPGQGLRLIYYSQIVNDFQKGDIAEGYSVSREKKESFPLTVTSAQKNPTAFYLCASSIGTGTTGNTIYFGEGSWLTVV.

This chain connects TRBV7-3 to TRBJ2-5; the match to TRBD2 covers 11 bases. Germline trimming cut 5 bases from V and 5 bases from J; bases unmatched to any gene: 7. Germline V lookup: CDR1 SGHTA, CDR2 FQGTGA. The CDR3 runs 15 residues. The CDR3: CASSPAGLAGETQYF. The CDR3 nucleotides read TGTGCCAGCAGCCCGGCCGGACTAGCGGGTGAGACCCAGTACTTC. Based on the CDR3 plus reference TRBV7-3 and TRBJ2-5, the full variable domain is GAGVSQTPSNKVTEKGKYVELRCDPISGHTALYWYRQSLGQGPEFLIYFQGTGAADDSGLPNDRFFAVRPEGSVSTLKIQRTERGDSAVYLCASSPAGLAGETQYFGPGTRLLVL.

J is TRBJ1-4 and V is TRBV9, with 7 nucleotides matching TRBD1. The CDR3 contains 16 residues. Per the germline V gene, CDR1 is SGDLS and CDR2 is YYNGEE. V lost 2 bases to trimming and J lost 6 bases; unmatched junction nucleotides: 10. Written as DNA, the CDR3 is TGTGCCAGCAGCGTCCGGGACAGCCGGCTGGATGAAAAACTGTTTTTT. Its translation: CASSVRDSRLDEKLFF.

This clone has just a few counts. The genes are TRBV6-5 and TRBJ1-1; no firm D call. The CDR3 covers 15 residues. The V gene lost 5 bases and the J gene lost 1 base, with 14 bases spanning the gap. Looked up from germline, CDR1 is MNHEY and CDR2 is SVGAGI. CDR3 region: CASSQPPGENTEAFF. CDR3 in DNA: TGTGCCAGCAGTCAACCCCCCGGGGAGAACACTGAAGCTTTCTTT.

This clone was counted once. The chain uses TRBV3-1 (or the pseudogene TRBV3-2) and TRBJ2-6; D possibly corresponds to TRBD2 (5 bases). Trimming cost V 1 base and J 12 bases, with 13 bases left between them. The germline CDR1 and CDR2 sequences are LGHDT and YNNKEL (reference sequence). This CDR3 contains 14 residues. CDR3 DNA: TGTGCCAGCAGCCAAGGGGCGGGTTACGGCGTCCTGACTTTC. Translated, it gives CASSQGAGYGVLTF.

The CDR3 loop reads CASSPSGGASYEQYF. CDR3 DNA sequence: TGTGCCAGCAGCCCTAGCGGGGGGGCCTCCTACGAGCAGTACTTC. V usage is TRBV7-8 and J usage is TRBJ2-7, with TRBD2 matching over 12 bases. The germline V gene encodes CDR1 SGHVS and CDR2 FQNEAQ. V lost 5 bases and J lost 0; bases outside the gene matches: 2. The CDR3 is 15 residues long.

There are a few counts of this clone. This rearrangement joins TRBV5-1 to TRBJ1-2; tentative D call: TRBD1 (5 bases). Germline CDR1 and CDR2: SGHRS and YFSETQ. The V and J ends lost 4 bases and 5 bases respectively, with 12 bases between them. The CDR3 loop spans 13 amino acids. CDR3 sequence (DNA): TGCGCCAGCAGCCCCTGGGGCGAGTATGGCTACACCTTC. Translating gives CASSPWGEYGYTF. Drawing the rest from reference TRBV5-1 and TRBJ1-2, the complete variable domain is KAGVTQTPRYLIKTRGQQVTLSCSPISGHRSVSWYQQTPGQGLQFLFEYFSETQRNKGNFPGRFSGRQFSNSRSEMNVSTLELGDSALYLCASSPWGEYGYTFGSGTRLTVV.

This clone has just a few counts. The CDR3 region has the DNA TGTGCCTGGAGTGTCAAAGGACAGGGTGGTCAGCCCCAGCATTTT. This codes for CAWSVKGQGGQPQHF. The rearrangement links TRBV30 to TRBJ1-5; 8 bases line up with TRBD1. J gave up 6 bases and V 0 bases, and 7 bases lay outside the gene matches. The CDR3 totals 15 residues. Germline CDR1 is GTSNPN and CDR2 is SVGIG (reference sequence). The full variable domain, in which reference TRBV30 and TRBJ1-5 provide the parts outside the CDR3, is SQTIHQWPATLVQPVGSPLSLECTVEGTSNPNLYWYRQAAGRGLQLLFYSVGIGQISSEVPQNLSASRPQDRQFILSSKKLLLSDSGFYLCAWSVKGQGGQPQHFGDGTRLSIL.

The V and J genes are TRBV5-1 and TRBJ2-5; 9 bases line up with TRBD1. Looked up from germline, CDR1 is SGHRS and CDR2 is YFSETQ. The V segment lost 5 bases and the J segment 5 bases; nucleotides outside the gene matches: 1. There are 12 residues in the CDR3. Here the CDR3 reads CASSGTGETQYF. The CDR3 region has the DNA TGCGCCAGCAGTGGGACAGGGGAGACCCAGTACTTC.

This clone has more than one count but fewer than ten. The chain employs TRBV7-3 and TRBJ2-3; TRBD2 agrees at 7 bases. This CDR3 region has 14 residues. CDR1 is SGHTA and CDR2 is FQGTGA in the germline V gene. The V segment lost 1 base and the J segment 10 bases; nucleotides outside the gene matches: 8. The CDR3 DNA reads TGTGCCAGCAGCTTAAGCAGGCCCGCGGGGGCGCAGTATTTT. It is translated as CASSLSRPAGAQYF.

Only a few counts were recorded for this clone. The CDR3 is CSAEKINEQYF. In DNA form, the CDR3 reads TGCAGTGCTGAGAAAATCAACGAGCAGTACTTC. This chain uses TRBV20-1 with TRBJ2-7; no reliable D call. Deletions cut 5 bases from V and 5 bases from J, with 10 bases between. This CDR3 is built from 11 residues. Germline V CDR1 and CDR2: DFQATT, SNEGSKA (reference sequence).

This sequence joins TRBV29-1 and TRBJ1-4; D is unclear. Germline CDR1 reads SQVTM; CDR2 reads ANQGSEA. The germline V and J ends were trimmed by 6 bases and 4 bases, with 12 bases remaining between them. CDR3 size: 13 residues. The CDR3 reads CSVARSRNEKLFF. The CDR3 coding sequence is TGCAGCGTGGCGAGGAGCCGTAATGAAAAACTGTTTTTT.

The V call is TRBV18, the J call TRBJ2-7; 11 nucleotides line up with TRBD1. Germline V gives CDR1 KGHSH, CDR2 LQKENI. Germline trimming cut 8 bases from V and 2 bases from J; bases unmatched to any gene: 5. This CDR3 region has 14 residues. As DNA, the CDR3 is TGTGCCAGCCGCGAGGGACAGGGGGCCTACGAGCAGTACTTC. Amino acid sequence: CASREGQGAYEQYF. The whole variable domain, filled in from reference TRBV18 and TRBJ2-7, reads NAGVMQNPRHLVRRRGQEARLRCSPMKGHSHVYWYRQLPEEGLKFMVYLQKENIIDESGMPKERFSAEFPKEGPSILRIQQVVRGDSAAYFCASREGQGAYEQYFGPGTRLTVT.

CDR3 region: CASSPLSSYNSPLHF. The DNA of the CDR3 is TGTGCCAGCTCACCTCTTAGCTCCTATAATTCACCCCTCCACTTT. The chain uses TRBV18 and TRBJ1-6; D not resolved. V lost 3 bases and J 0 bases, leaving 6 bases between the germline ends. CDR3 length equals 15 residues. Germline lookup yields CDR1 KGHSH and CDR2 LQKENI.

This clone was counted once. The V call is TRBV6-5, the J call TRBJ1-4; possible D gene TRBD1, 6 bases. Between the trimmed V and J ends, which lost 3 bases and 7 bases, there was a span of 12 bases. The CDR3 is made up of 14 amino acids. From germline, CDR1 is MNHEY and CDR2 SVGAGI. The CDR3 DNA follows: TGTGCCAGCAGTTATCTTCTAGGGGGTGAAAAACTGTTTTTT. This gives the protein CASSYLLGGEKLFF.

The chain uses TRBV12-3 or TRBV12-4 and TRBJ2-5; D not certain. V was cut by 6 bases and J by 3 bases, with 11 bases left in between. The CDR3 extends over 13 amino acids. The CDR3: CASSPPDKETQYF. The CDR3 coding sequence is TGTGCCAGCAGCCCCCCCGACAAAGAGACCCAGTACTTC.

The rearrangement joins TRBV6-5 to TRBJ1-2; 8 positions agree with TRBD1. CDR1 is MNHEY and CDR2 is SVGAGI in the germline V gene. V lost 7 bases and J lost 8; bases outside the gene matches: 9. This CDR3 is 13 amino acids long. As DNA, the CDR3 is TGTGCCAGCAATATTGACAGGGGAGGAGGCTACACCTTC. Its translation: CASNIDRGGGYTF.